The T cell receptor (beta chain) described here comes from a study of cytomegalovirus exposure and HLA in healthy donors. With respect to this clone: Its antigen remains unknown.

Primers: 60 Vbeta forward and 13 Jbeta reverse. Repertoires were generated with immunoSEQ multiplex PCR, while TCRdb's copy carries only in-frame clones and drops some. Of 150,000 to 200,000 clones listed, roughly 78% are singletons. Trimming stripped 0 bases from V and 5 bases from J, with 9 bases between. Per germline, CDR1 SGHRS and CDR2 YFSETQ. This CDR3 has 15 residues. Points from the study as a whole: The study found most TCR sequences rare, yet found some public TCRs in many donors. Accurate prediction of HLA-A and HLA-B alleles (for most subjects) was reportedly achieved from TCR beta sequences. Earlier analysis found most TCR beta V segments productive about 87% or about 30% of the time.

The chain has TRBV5-1 and TRBJ1-6, with D tentatively TRBD1 (6 bases). The sequenced sample was PBMCs. This TCR was sampled from a woman aged 25 to 39 in good health and CMV-seronegative. Here the CDR3 DNA reads TGCGCCAGCAGCTTGGGGGGGCTTAATAATTCACCCCTCCACTTT. Residues: CASSLGGLNNSPLHF.